A selection of T cell receptor beta chains follows, all from one sample in a study of T cell responses to AZD1222 COVID-19 vaccine. Sequenced by immunoSEQ multiplex PCR; TCRdb stores in-frame clones only, minus some. The sample includes more than 250,000 clones, 93% of them seen just once. Here the sequenced sample was peripheral blood, taken on day 0 of AZD1222 vaccination. The receptors here all came from an adult in good health. Each CDR3 is given with its conserved first and last residue. A D gene is named only where the DNA matches it firmly. Expanded clones get a size class; other rows say once, few or many, or leave the size out.

cdr3_length: 11; clone_size: .; d_call: .; v_call: TRBV29-1; j_call: TRBJ1-5; cdr3_aa: CSVEDRDAQHF; cdr3_nt: TGCAGCGTTGAAGATCGGGACGCCCAGCATTTT
cdr3_length: 15; clone_size: .; d_call: TRBD1; v_call: TRBV18; j_call: TRBJ1-2; cdr3_aa: CASSPVPQGAFGYTF; cdr3_nt: TGTGCCAGCTCACCGGTTCCGCAGGGGGCTTTTGGCTACACCTTC
cdr3_length: 13; clone_size: .; d_call: .; v_call: TRBV7-9; j_call: TRBJ1-2; cdr3_aa: CASSLALGYGYTF; cdr3_nt: TGTGCCAGCAGCTTAGCCTTGGGATATGGCTACACCTTC
cdr3_length: 14; clone_size: few; d_call: TRBD1; v_call: TRBV27; j_call: TRBJ1-5; cdr3_aa: CASASGTGYMSQHF; cdr3_nt: TGTGCCAGCGCCTCCGGGACAGGGTATATGTCCCAGCATTTT
cdr3_length: 14; clone_size: .; d_call: .; v_call: TRBV6-5; j_call: TRBJ1-1; cdr3_aa: CASRGRTGNTEAFF; cdr3_nt: TGTGCCAGCAGGGGACGGACGGGGAACACTGAAGCTTTCTTT
cdr3_length: 15; clone_size: .; d_call: TRBD2; v_call: TRBV19; j_call: TRBJ2-1; cdr3_aa: CASSATSGGRNEQFF; cdr3_nt: TGTGCCAGTAGTGCAACTAGCGGAGGACGGAATGAGCAGTTCTTC
cdr3_length: 15; clone_size: .; d_call: .; v_call: TRBV15; j_call: TRBJ2-7; cdr3_aa: CATSIGQTSPYEQYF; cdr3_nt: TGTGCCACCAGCATTGGACAGACGTCGCCCTACGAGCAGTACTTC
cdr3_length: 12; clone_size: .; d_call: .; v_call: TRBV5-1; j_call: TRBJ2-7; cdr3_aa: CASSPQLGEQYF; cdr3_nt: TGCGCCAGCAGTCCCCAACTGGGGGAGCAGTACTTC
cdr3_length: 14; clone_size: .; d_call: .; v_call: TRBV6-6; j_call: TRBJ1-6; cdr3_aa: CASRDREFNSPLHF; cdr3_nt: TGTGCCAGCAGGGACCGGGAATTTAATTCACCCCTCCACTTT
cdr3_length: 14; clone_size: .; d_call: TRBD1; v_call: TRBV13; j_call: TRBJ2-1; cdr3_aa: CASRDRTGRNEQFF; cdr3_nt: TGTGCCAGCAGGGATCGGACAGGGCGGAATGAGCAGTTCTTC
cdr3_length: 18; clone_size: .; d_call: TRBD2; v_call: TRBV19; j_call: TRBJ2-2; cdr3_aa: CASISPGLAGSGTGELFF; cdr3_nt: TGTGCCAGTATATCACCGGGACTAGCGGGCTCGGGGACCGGGGAGCTGTTTTTT
cdr3_length: 14; clone_size: .; d_call: .; v_call: TRBV3-1/TRBV3-2; j_call: TRBJ2-2; cdr3_aa: CASSQLQGPGELFF; cdr3_nt: TGTGCCAGCAGCCAGCTGCAAGGCCCCGGGGAGCTGTTTTTT
cdr3_length: 13; clone_size: .; d_call: .; v_call: TRBV6-5; j_call: TRBJ2-1; cdr3_aa: CASSYGRGDEQFF; cdr3_nt: TGTGCCAGCAGTTACGGGCGCGGGGATGAGCAGTTCTTC
cdr3_length: 12; clone_size: .; d_call: .; v_call: TRBV2; j_call: TRBJ2-7; cdr3_aa: CASSPDSSEQYF; cdr3_nt: TGTGCCAGCAGCCCGGACAGTTCCGAGCAGTACTTC
cdr3_length: 13; clone_size: .; d_call: .; v_call: TRBV7-9; j_call: TRBJ1-1; cdr3_aa: CASSLVANTEAFF; cdr3_nt: TGTGCCAGCAGCTTAGTTGCGAACACTGAAGCTTTCTTT
cdr3_length: 15; clone_size: .; d_call: TRBD1; v_call: TRBV11-1; j_call: TRBJ1-2; cdr3_aa: CASSLALTGRDGYTF; cdr3_nt: TGTGCCAGCAGCTTAGCCTTGACAGGGAGAGATGGCTACACCTTC
cdr3_length: 15; clone_size: .; d_call: .; v_call: TRBV28; j_call: TRBJ1-5; cdr3_aa: CASSVLGGTRQPQHF; cdr3_nt: TGTGCCAGCAGTGTTTTGGGGGGCACCCGTCAGCCCCAGCATTTT
cdr3_length: 16; clone_size: .; d_call: TRBD1; v_call: TRBV2; j_call: TRBJ2-2; cdr3_aa: CASSAGTGGYSGELFF; cdr3_nt: TGTGCCAGCAGTGCCGGGACAGGGGGATATAGCGGGGAGCTGTTTTTT
cdr3_length: 14; clone_size: .; d_call: .; v_call: TRBV7-7; j_call: TRBJ2-3; cdr3_aa: CASSLAPSTDTQYF; cdr3_nt: TGTGCTAGCAGCTTAGCTCCTAGCACAGATACGCAGTATTTT
cdr3_length: 15; clone_size: .; d_call: TRBD2; v_call: TRBV5-4; j_call: TRBJ2-1; cdr3_aa: CASSSGGGSYNEQFF; cdr3_nt: TGTGCCAGCAGCTCCGGGGGGGGCTCCTACAATGAGCAGTTCTTC
cdr3_length: 17; clone_size: .; d_call: TRBD2; v_call: TRBV27; j_call: TRBJ2-2; cdr3_aa: CASSTTYGLEGTGELFF; cdr3_nt: TGTGCCAGCAGCACAACCTATGGACTAGAGGGCACCGGGGAGCTGTTTTTT
cdr3_length: 12; clone_size: .; d_call: .; v_call: TRBV28; j_call: TRBJ2-6; cdr3_aa: CASKSGANVLTF; cdr3_nt: TGTGCCAGCAAATCTGGGGCCAACGTCCTGACTTTC
cdr3_length: 15; clone_size: .; d_call: TRBD2; v_call: TRBV2; j_call: TRBJ2-7; cdr3_aa: CASRARTSGSYEQYF; cdr3_nt: TGTGCCAGCAGAGCCAGGACTAGCGGGTCCTACGAGCAGTACTTC
cdr3_length: 12; clone_size: .; d_call: .; v_call: TRBV3-1/TRBV3-2; j_call: TRBJ1-2; cdr3_aa: CASSQRQNGYTF; cdr3_nt: TGTGCCAGCAGCCAGAGACAGAATGGCTACACCTTC
cdr3_length: 20; clone_size: .; d_call: TRBD2; v_call: TRBV9; j_call: TRBJ2-2; cdr3_aa: CASSLTGTSGSSRPTGELFF; cdr3_nt: TGTGCCAGCAGCCTCACCGGGACTAGCGGGAGTAGCCGGCCCACCGGGGAGCTGTTTTTT